The clone carrying this T cell receptor (beta chain) was found many times. This record comes from a study of human T cells and chemical hapten exposure. Time point given: pre-sensitization, week 0. Treatment: therapeutic diphenylcyclopropenone sensitization with weekly scalp DPC. The length of the CDR3 is 14 residues. Losses at the gene ends were 4 bases for V and 8 bases for J; bases not matched to a gene: 7. CDR1 ENHRY and CDR2 SYGVKD come from the germline V gene. The study's library attached unique molecular identifiers to single cDNA molecules. TCRdb redid the calling of the RACE reads with MiXCR, one entry per CDR3 protein. The data hold roughly 380,000 distinct CDR3 sequences, with roughly 4.6% observed a single time.

The input for sequencing was whole blood, taken in connection with sensitization to the hapten diphenylcyclopropenone (DPC). The clonotype originates from a woman aged 50 to 60 with alopecia areata. Some clones in this sample may be carry-over from other donors' samples. The rearrangement uses TRBV10-3 and TRBJ2-1; TRBD2 matches 8 bases. CDR3 loop: CAISGSSGSDEQFF. For the CDR3, the DNA is TGTGCCATCAGTGGGTCTAGCGGGTCGGATGAGCAGTTCTTC.